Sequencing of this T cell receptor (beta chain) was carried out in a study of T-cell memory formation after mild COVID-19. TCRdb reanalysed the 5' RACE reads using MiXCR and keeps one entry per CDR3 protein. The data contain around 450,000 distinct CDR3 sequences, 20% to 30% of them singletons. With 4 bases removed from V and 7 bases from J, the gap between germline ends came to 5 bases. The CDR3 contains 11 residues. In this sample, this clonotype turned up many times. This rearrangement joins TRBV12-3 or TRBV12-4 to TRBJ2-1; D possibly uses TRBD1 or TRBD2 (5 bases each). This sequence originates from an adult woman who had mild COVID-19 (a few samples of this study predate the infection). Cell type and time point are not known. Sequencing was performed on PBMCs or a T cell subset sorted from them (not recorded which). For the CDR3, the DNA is TGTGCCAGCAGTTGGGGGAATGAGCAGTTCTTC. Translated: CASSWGNEQFF.